This paragraph covers one T cell receptor (beta chain) sequence. Antigen: not known. These data belong to a study of T-cell memory formation after mild COVID-19. Study overall: TCR clusters largely stayed donor specific.

It was 5'RACE with constant-segment primers that produced the TCR alpha and TCR beta cDNA libraries, which carried sample barcodes and UMIs. TCRdb reprocessed the 5' RACE reads with MiXCR, giving one entry per CDR3 protein. Of 580,000 or so distinct CDR3 sequences in the sample, 15% to 20% are singletons; the top ten hold roughly 7.8%. Germline CDR1 and CDR2: MGHRA and YSYEKL. Trimming left V 1 base short and J 3 bases short, with 13 bases between. This CDR3 has 15 residues. Study results and limitations: Cross-reactive memory appears to have joined, as suggested by some responding clones showing up in pre-infection memory. Among CD4+ contracting clones, most were CM and EM, and CD8+ ones EMRA.

The TCR sequence derives from an adult woman who had mild COVID-19 (a few samples of this study predate the infection). Cell type and time point are not known. The sequencing sample was made of PBMCs or a T cell subset sorted from them (not recorded which). The chain has TRBV4-1 and TRBJ2-7, with D uncertain. The CDR3 DNA follows: TGCGCCAGCAGCCAAGTCGAAGGGTCGATCTACGAGCAGTACTTC. Translation: CASSQVEGSIYEQYF.